This T cell receptor (beta chain) originates from a study of shared clonotypes between healthy human individuals. The CDR3 consists of 15 residues. The V end lost 5 bases, the J end lost 5 bases, and 16 bases lay between the germline ends. CDR1 SGHAT and CDR2 FQNNGV come from the germline V gene. It was CD45RO-negative cells, positively selected for CCR7, that made up naive CD8 cells, with terminally differentiated effector memory CD45RA+ cells excluded. Using immunoSEQ multiplex PCR, the repertoire was profiled, and TCRdb retains in-frame clones only, with some absent. The table shows roughly 570,000 clones, with 95% to 98% occurring only once.

The sequencing input was naive CD8+ T cells sorted from blood. The chain carries TRBV11-2 and TRBJ2-1, with D unclear. The TCR sequence derives from a man under 40 in good health. The CDR3 spells CASSHLRTEDNEQFF. The CDR3, as DNA: TGTGCCAGCAGCCACCTACGCACCGAGGACAATGAGCAGTTCTTC.